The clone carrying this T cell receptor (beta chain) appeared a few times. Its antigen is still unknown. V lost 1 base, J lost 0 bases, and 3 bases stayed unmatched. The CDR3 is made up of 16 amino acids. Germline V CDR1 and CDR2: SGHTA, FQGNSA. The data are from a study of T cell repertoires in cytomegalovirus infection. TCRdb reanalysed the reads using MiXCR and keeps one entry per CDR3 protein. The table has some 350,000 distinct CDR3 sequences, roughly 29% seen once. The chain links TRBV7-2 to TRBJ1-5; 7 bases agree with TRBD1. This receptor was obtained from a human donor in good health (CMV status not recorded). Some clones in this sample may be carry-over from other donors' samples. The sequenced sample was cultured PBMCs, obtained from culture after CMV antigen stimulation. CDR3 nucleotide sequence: TGTGCCAGCAGCTTAGAGGGGACAGTTAGCAATCAGCCCCAGCATTTT. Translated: CASSLEGTVSNQPQHF.